These T cell receptor beta chains were read from a single sample in a study of response to subunit inactivated influenza vaccine. In TCRdb, the RT-PCR reads were re-called with MiXCR into one record per CDR3 protein. The sample lists 610,000 or so distinct CDR3 sequences; 12% to 15% were seen once. The specimen was PBMCs from blood, collected 12 days after vaccination. All receptors derive from a man aged 50 or older who received an inactivated influenza vaccine. CDR3s include the opening cysteine and the closing phenylalanine or tryptophan. The order of the fields is J gene, V gene, clone size, D gene, CDR3 DNA, CDR3 protein. The D gene is left open where the match is weak. Clone size is not always given. Where it is, it says once, few, many or a class for expanded clones.

TRBJ2-5 TRBV14 - - TGTGCCAGCAGCCAACAGGGAATAACCCAGTACTTC CASSQQGITQYF
TRBJ2-5 TRBV5-1 - - TGCGCCAGCAGCTTGTTGTCAGTGGAGACCCAGTACTTC CASSLLSVETQYF
TRBJ2-7 TRBV29-1 - - TGCAGCGTTGAAGATTCTGACAGTAAAACCTACGAGCAGTACTTC CSVEDSDSKTYEQYF
TRBJ1-1 TRBV28 many TRBD1 TGTGCCAGCAAAACAGGGGCGAACACTGAAGCTTTCTTT CASKTGANTEAFF
TRBJ2-7 TRBV4-3 - TRBD2 TGCGCCAGCAGCCAAGAGGCGGTGGGGGGGTACGAGCAGTACTTC CASSQEAVGGYEQYF
TRBJ2-3 TRBV27 - TRBD2 TGTGCCAGCAGTTCCAACCCTAGCGGGAGTGATACGCAGTATTTT CASSSNPSGSDTQYF
TRBJ2-7 TRBV28 few - TGTGCCAGCAGTATCGCCTGGGGGGCGGAAAGATACGAGCAGTACTTC CASSIAWGAERYEQYF
TRBJ2-3 TRBV2 - TRBD2 TGTGCCAGCAGTGAGTCTAGCGGAAACACAGATACGCAGTATTTT CASSESSGNTDTQYF
TRBJ2-1 TRBV4-1 few TRBD2 TGCGCCAGCAGCTCTAGCGGGGGGCCGGGCTCCTACAATGAGCAGTTCTTC CASSSSGGPGSYNEQFF
TRBJ2-3 TRBV4-1 - TRBD2 TGCGCCAGCAGCTCCTCGGGGGGGGAGTTCACAGATACGCAGTATTTT CASSSSGGEFTDTQYF
TRBJ1-5 TRBV12-3/TRBV12-4 few TRBD1 TGTGCCAGCAGTTTTCAGGGGGTGAAGACCCTAAGCAATCAGCCCCAGCATTTT CASSFQGVKTLSNQPQHF
TRBJ1-2 TRBV7-2 few - TGTGCCAGCAGCGTAGGGGTTAACTATGGCTACACCTTC CASSVGVNYGYTF
TRBJ2-3 TRBV27 few - TGTGCCAGCAGTCACCGGAGCACAGATACGCAGTATTTT CASSHRSTDTQYF
TRBJ1-4 TRBV28 many - TGTGCCAGCAGTCAGGGAAGCCTAAATGAAAAACTGTTTTTT CASSQGSLNEKLFF
TRBJ2-1 TRBV20-1 - TRBD2 TGCAGTGCTGGACTAGGACTTGGCAATGAGCAGTTCTTC CSAGLGLGNEQFF
TRBJ1-6 TRBV7-2 few TRBD1 TGTGCCAGCAGCTTATCCTCTTCATGGACAGGCTTATTCTCACCCCTCCACTTT CASSLSSSWTGLFSPLHF
TRBJ2-6 TRBV30 - - TGTGCCTTGCAGAGCTCTGGGGCCAACGTCCTGACTTTC CALQSSGANVLTF
TRBJ1-6 TRBV7-2 - - TGTGCCAGCAGCTTACGTGGCACCACAATTTGGGCCCTCCACTTT CASSLRGTTIWALHF
TRBJ2-5 TRBV15 few - TGTGCCACCAGCAGGGAGGGACGCCGCGGGGAGACCCAGTACTTC CATSREGRRGETQYF
TRBJ1-4 TRBV4-1 few - TGCGCCAGCAGCCAGTTAGCAGGAAAGGGGGAAGAAAAACTGTTTTTT CASSQLAGKGEEKLFF
TRBJ2-1 TRBV5-1 few - TGCGCCAGCAGTCCCGGGACCACCATGGGGGAGCAGTTCTTC CASSPGTTMGEQFF
TRBJ2-1 TRBV12-3/TRBV12-4 many TRBD2 TGTGCCAGCAGTGCAGGACTAGCGGGAGGGCTCACTGAGCAGTTCTTC CASSAGLAGGLTEQFF
TRBJ2-7 TRBV7-2 - TRBD2 TGTGCCAGCAGACTCGAGCGGGGCGAGCAGTACTTC CASRLERGEQYF
TRBJ2-3 TRBV2 few TRBD2 TGTGCCAGCCATCTAGCGGGAGTTACAGATACGCAGTATTTT CASHLAGVTDTQYF
TRBJ2-7 TRBV12-3/TRBV12-4 - - TGTGCCAGCAGCCCCCCCAGGGGTAGGAACGAGCAGTACTTC CASSPPRGRNEQYF
TRBJ1-2 TRBV2 - TRBD1 TGTGCCAGCAGTGAAGCGCTTCGCCCCAGGGGGCTCTATGGCTACACCTTC CASSEALRPRGLYGYTF
TRBJ2-1 TRBV7-8 - - TGTGCCAGCAGCTTAGACGGGGGCGCGGGTGAGCAGTTCTTC CASSLDGGAGEQFF
TRBJ1-3 TRBV2 - TRBD1 TGTGCCAGCAGAGGGACAGGGCCTGCTGAGTCTGGAAACACCATATATTTC CASRGTGPAESGNTIYF
TRBJ2-2 TRBV7-9 few - TGTGCCAGCAGCTTTCGACAGAGTAGCATCGGGGAGCTGTTTTTT CASSFRQSSIGELFF
TRBJ2-5 TRBV18 - TRBD1 TGTGCCAGCTCACCACCCATCGGGTGGGACAGGACCCAAGAGACCCAGTACTTC CASSPPIGWDRTQETQYF
TRBJ1-2 TRBV4-3 few TRBD1 TGCGCCAGCCGCGACAGGGGCGGAAACTATGGCTACACCTTC CASRDRGGNYGYTF
TRBJ2-1 TRBV24-1 few TRBD2 TGTGCCACCAGTGATTTGTCGGCAGGGATCGGACTAGCGGGGAATGAGCAGTTCTTC CATSDLSAGIGLAGNEQFF
TRBJ2-5 TRBV4-1 - - TGCGCCAGCAGCCAATCGTCCACTTACCAAGAGACCCAGTACTTC CASSQSSTYQETQYF
TRBJ2-7 TRBV5-1 few TRBD1 TGCGCCAGCAGCTTGAAGGGACAGGGATACGAGCAGTACTTC CASSLKGQGYEQYF
TRBJ1-1 TRBV3-1 - - TGTGCCAGCAGCCAAGAGGGAGGTCCTGGGAACACTGAAGCTTTCTTT CASSQEGGPGNTEAFF
TRBJ2-1 TRBV14 - - TGTGCCAGCAGTTTTCGGGGGGCCTATAATGAGCAGTTCTTC CASSFRGAYNEQFF
TRBJ2-5 TRBV10-2 many TRBD2 TGCGCCAGCACCCCCGGGACTAGCGGGATGGTCCAGTACTTC CASTPGTSGMVQYF
TRBJ2-3 TRBV5-1 few TRBD2 TGCGCCAGCAGCCTGGAAAACGGACCGGGACTAGCCACAGATACGCAGTATTTT CASSLENGPGLATDTQYF
TRBJ1-6 TRBV20-1 few - TGCAGTGCTTCCCTACACGGAAATTCACCCCTCCACTTT CSASLHGNSPLHF
TRBJ1-2 TRBV14 - TRBD1 TGTGCCAGCAGCCAGGCACAGGGGGCCAGCTATGGCTACACCTTC CASSQAQGASYGYTF
TRBJ2-1 TRBV21-1 few - TGTGCCAGCAGCAAATTATTTAAGGATTTGCTGGCCGGGTCCCCCTACAATGAGCAGTTCTTC CASSKLFKDLLAGSPYNEQFF
TRBJ2-5 TRBV29-1 - - TGCAGCGTTGAAGGTGGAACTGGATATACAGAGACCCAGTACTTC CSVEGGTGYTETQYF